The rows below give T cell receptor beta chains drawn from one sample of a study of cytomegalovirus exposure and HLA in healthy donors. Produced via immunoSEQ multiplex PCR; TCRdb's table is partial and in-frame only. The top ten hold roughly 5.5% of the sample, which has around 80,000 clones, almost 80% seen once. Sequenced: PBMCs. Source of these receptors: a female donor in good health and CMV-seronegative. The CDR3 runs from the conserved cysteine through the conserved F or W. D genes are given only for firm matches. A row's size may be missing; if present it is once, few, many or a size class.

v_call	clone_size	j_call	d_call	cdr3_nt	cdr3_aa
TRBV7-2	.	TRBJ2-7	TRBD2	TGTGCCAGCAGCCGGGGGGGCGGGAGCTCCTACGAGCAGTACTTC	CASSRGGGSSYEQYF
TRBV4-2	.	TRBJ1-4	TRBD1	TGTGCCAGCAGCCAAGTCGGGACAGGCAATGAAAAACTGTTTTTT	CASSQVGTGNEKLFF
TRBV18	few	TRBJ2-2	.	TGTGCCAGCTCACTCGACAGGACGAACACCGGGGAGCTGTTTTTT	CASSLDRTNTGELFF
TRBV6-5	.	TRBJ1-3	TRBD1	TGTGCCAGCAGTCGCGGGACAGACTCTGGAAACACCATATATTTT	CASSRGTDSGNTIYF
TRBV5-1	.	TRBJ2-7	TRBD1	TGCGCCAGCAGCCCGGGACAGGAGACGTACGAGCAGTACTTC	CASSPGQETYEQYF
TRBV11-2	.	TRBJ2-1	.	TGTGCCAGCAGCTTAGCTCGGGGGAATGAGCAGTTCTTC	CASSLARGNEQFF
TRBV5-6	.	TRBJ2-7	TRBD2	TGTGCCAGCAGCTGGGGACTAGCGGGAGGTGACGAGCAGTACTTC	CASSWGLAGGDEQYF
TRBV5-1	.	TRBJ2-1	.	TGCGCCAGCAGCTTCGGACTATCCTCCTACAATGAGCAGTTCTTC	CASSFGLSSYNEQFF
TRBV19	.	TRBJ1-2	.	TGTGCCAGTAGAATCAGGGATGGCTACACCTTC	CASRIRDGYTF
TRBV29-1	.	TRBJ1-2	TRBD1	TGCAGCGCAAATTCGGACAGGGAGGGGAGCGGCTACACCTTC	CSANSDREGSGYTF
TRBV15	.	TRBJ2-2	TRBD2	TGTGCCACCAGCAGAGATAGGACTAGCGGGAACACCGGGGAGCTGTTTTTT	CATSRDRTSGNTGELFF
TRBV2	once	TRBJ1-2	.	TGTGCCAGCAGTGAAGAAGGGGTAAGCGGCTACACCTTC	CASSEEGVSGYTF
TRBV6-6	few	TRBJ1-6	.	TGTGCCAGCCGGGGGGCGAATAATTCACCCCTCCACTTT	CASRGANNSPLHF
TRBV5-4	once	TRBJ1-2	.	TGTGCCAGCAGCTTACAGGTAGCTAACTATGGCTACACCTTC	CASSLQVANYGYTF
TRBV18	.	TRBJ1-1	.	TGTGCCAGCTCACCACAGGGGGACACTGAAGCTTTCTTT	CASSPQGDTEAFF
TRBV7-9	.	TRBJ1-2	TRBD1	TGTTCCAGCAGCTCCTATCGTGACAGGGACCATGGCTACACCTTC	CSSSSYRDRDHGYTF
TRBV28	.	TRBJ1-4	.	TGTGCCAGCAGTGTAGGGGTTGTTAATGAAAAACTGTTTTTT	CASSVGVVNEKLFF
TRBV5-1	.	TRBJ1-1	.	TGCGCCAGCAGCCCAGGGATGAACACTGAAGCTTTCTTT	CASSPGMNTEAFF
TRBV5-4	few	TRBJ2-5	.	TGTGCCAGCAGTTTAGAGTACCAAGAGACCCAGTACTTC	CASSLEYQETQYF
TRBV29-1	.	TRBJ2-7	TRBD1	TGCAGCGTTGGGAAGGGACAGTCCTACGAGCAGTACTTC	CSVGKGQSYEQYF
TRBV5-6	.	TRBJ1-2	TRBD1	TGTGCCAGCACCCCGGACAGGGCCTATGGCTACACCTTC	CASTPDRAYGYTF
TRBV7-2	.	TRBJ1-5	.	TGTGCCAGCAGCTTAGACCTGGCAAGCGGAAGCAATCAGCCCCAGCATTTT	CASSLDLASGSNQPQHF
TRBV15	once	TRBJ2-2	.	TGTGCCACCAGCCCGGGGGGCATGAACACCGGGGAGCTGTTTTTT	CATSPGGMNTGELFF
TRBV6-1	.	TRBJ1-1	.	TGTGCCAGCAAGGGACAATTGAACACTGAAGCTTTCTTT	CASKGQLNTEAFF
TRBV6-4	.	TRBJ2-1	.	TGTGCCAGCAGTGGGGAAACAGGAGCCACTGGGCAGTTCTTC	CASSGETGATGQFF
TRBV7-2	.	TRBJ2-4	.	TGTGCCAGCAGCTCGGCGACAGGAATAGGCGCCGGAAACATTCAGTACTTC	CASSSATGIGAGNIQYF
TRBV7-2	.	TRBJ2-7	.	TGTGCCAGCAGCTTAGCCGGTTACTCCTACGAGCAGTACTTC	CASSLAGYSYEQYF
TRBV30	few	TRBJ1-2	.	TGTGCCTGGAGTATCCTAGGAGCCGGCTACACCTTC	CAWSILGAGYTF
TRBV4-3	.	TRBJ2-3	TRBD1	TGCGCCAGCAGCCAAGAGTTACAGGGGGCGACAGATACGCAGTATTTT	CASSQELQGATDTQYF
TRBV28	.	TRBJ2-1	TRBD2	TGTGCCAGCAGCCCCGCTAGCGGGGGGGCCTTTGAGCAGTTCTTC	CASSPASGGAFEQFF
TRBV30	.	TRBJ1-2	.	TGTGCCTGGAGTCAACAGGGCCTCGGTGGCTACACCTTC	CAWSQQGLGGYTF
TRBV4-1	few	TRBJ1-3	.	TGCGCCAGCAGCCAAGACGGTCCAGGCCTAAACGGGGTGACCATATATTTT	CASSQDGPGLNGVTIYF
TRBV7-8	.	TRBJ2-3	.	TGTGCCAGCAGCTTAGCTAACAGTGGCACAGATACGCAGTATTTT	CASSLANSGTDTQYF
TRBV2	once	TRBJ2-2	.	TGTGCCAGCCAAAAGGGGCTAGCGCCCGGGGAGCTGTTTTTT	CASQKGLAPGELFF
TRBV7-9	.	TRBJ1-2	.	TGTGCCAGCAGCCCGGTCAGCAGCGACTATGGCTACACCTTC	CASSPVSSDYGYTF